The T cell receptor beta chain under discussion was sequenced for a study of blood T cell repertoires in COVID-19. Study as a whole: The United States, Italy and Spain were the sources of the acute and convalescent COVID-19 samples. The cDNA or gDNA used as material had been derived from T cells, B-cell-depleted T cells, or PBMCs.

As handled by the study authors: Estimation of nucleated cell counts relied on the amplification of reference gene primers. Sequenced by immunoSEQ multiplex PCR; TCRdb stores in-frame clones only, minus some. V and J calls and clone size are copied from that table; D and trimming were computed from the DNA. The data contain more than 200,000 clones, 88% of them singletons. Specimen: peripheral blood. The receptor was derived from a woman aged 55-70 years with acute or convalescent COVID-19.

CDR3 DNA sequence: TGTGCCACCAGTGATTCCGGGACAGGGGACCGGAATGAGCAGTTCTTC. It translates to CATSDSGTGDRNEQFF. The chain combines TRBV24-1 with TRBJ2-1, with 10 bases lining up with TRBD1. This CDR3 spans 16 amino acids. Germline assignment: CDR1 KGHDR and CDR2 SFDVKD. With 2 bases clipped from V and 7 bases from J, the junction kept 7 bases outside the gene matches.